What follows are 17 T cell receptor beta chains derived from one specimen sequenced in a study of blood T cell repertoires in COVID-19. The method was immunoSEQ multiplex PCR; TCRdb's version includes in-frame clones alone and lacks a portion of them. This table has 40,000 to 50,000 clones, approximately 83% appearing once. Material: peripheral blood. These TCRs come from a human donor in a cohort sampled during active COVID-19. The donor label of this sample is uncertain.

This clone was counted once. The chain is built from TRBV19 and TRBJ2-7; possibly TRBD1 for D (5 bases). Germline V gene data show CDR1 as LNHDA and CDR2 as SQIVND (reference sequence). Trimming pared 2 bases from V and 3 bases from J, leaving 14 bases between. The CDR3 extends over 15 amino acids. CDR3 sequence: CASSIRQGNLYEQYF. The CDR3 DNA is TGTGCCAGTAGTATACGGCAGGGTAACCTCTACGAGCAGTACTTC.

The chain has TRBV2 and TRBJ2-5, with TRBD1 identical over 7 bases. V lost 6 bases and J lost 2; bases outside the gene matches: 6. The CDR3 has 14 amino acids. Germline V gene sequence: CDR1 SNHLY, CDR2 FYNNEI. The CDR3 spells CASSLGTEQETQYF. The CDR3 DNA reads as TGTGCCAGCAGCCTAGGGACAGAACAAGAGACCCAGTACTTC.

The J gene is TRBJ1-2, the V gene TRBV4-1; D remains unclear. CDR3 length: 19 residues. Trimming removed 1 base at V and 4 bases at J, with 25 bases between. Germline V lookup: CDR1 MGHRA, CDR2 YSYEKL. CDR3 sequence: CASSQGPKLPGFGSYGYTF. As DNA, the CDR3 is TGCGCCAGCAGCCAAGGTCCCAAACTACCGGGCTTCGGGAGCTATGGCTACACCTTC.

The rearrangement links TRBV29-1 to TRBJ1-2, with TRBD1 identical over 7 bases. V gave up 0 bases and J gave up 4 bases; unmatched junction bases: 5. The germline V gene has CDR1 SQVTM and CDR2 ANQGSEA. CDR3 length: 14 amino acids. The DNA of the CDR3 is TGCAGCGTTGAAGAAGCGCACAGGGGCTATGGCTACACCTTC. It codes for CSVEEAHRGYGYTF.

V and J are TRBV14 and TRBJ2-6; the match to TRBD2 covers 10 bases. The CDR3 has 18 residues. The germline gives CDR1 SGHDN, CDR2 FVKESK. V was clipped by 4 bases and J by 0 bases; unmatched bases: 6. The DNA for the CDR3 is TGTGCCAGCAGCCGTAGCGGGGGGCGTAGCTCTGGGGCCAACGTCCTGACTTTC. It yields the protein CASSRSGGRSSGANVLTF.

The count of this clone is one. The chain has TRBV2 and TRBJ1-5, with D hard to call. Trimming removed 11 bases from V and 8 bases from J, with 13 bases in between. This CDR3 region has 11 residues. Germline V gene lookup returns CDR1 SNHLY and CDR2 FYNNEI. Here the CDR3 DNA reads TGTGCCCTGCTGGCCGGGAAGCCCCAGCATTTT. It codes for CALLAGKPQHF.

The V call is TRBV9, the J call TRBJ2-7, with 7 bases matching TRBD2. CDR1 SGDLS and CDR2 YYNGEE come from the germline V gene. The CDR3 runs to 14 residues. V lost 6 bases, J lost 4 bases, and 10 bases stayed unmatched. The CDR3 spells CASTPLIAGYEQYF. DNA of the CDR3: TGTGCCAGCACCCCTTTAATAGCGGGTTACGAGCAGTACTTC.

V and J are TRBV11-3 and TRBJ2-1; 7 bases map to TRBD1. Germline CDR1 SGHNT, CDR2 YENEEA. This CDR3 is built from 15 residues. Trimming removed 1 base from V and 8 bases from J; junction bases left unmatched: 8. The CDR3 DNA reads as TGTGCCAGCAGCTTAGGAGCAGGGGGAAAGGATGAGCAGTTCTTC. It yields the protein CASSLGAGGKDEQFF.

The V and J genes are TRBV21-1 and TRBJ1-4. TRBV21-1 counts as a pseudogene. This CDR3 is built from 15 residues. The CDR3 loop reads CASSKGCGFRKKLFF. In nucleotides, the CDR3 is TGTGCCAGCAGCAAAGGCTGCGGCTTTAGGAAAAAACTGTTTTTT.

The V and J genes are TRBV28 and TRBJ2-3; 10 bases match TRBD2. In germline, CDR1 is MDHEN, CDR2 SYDVKM. V trimming: 7 bases; J trimming: 4 bases; junction bases outside the gene matches: 8. The CDR3 has 15 residues. The CDR3 coding sequence is TGTGCCAGCACTGAGCGGGGGGGCAGCCCAGATACGCAGTATTTT. This gives the protein CASTERGGSPDTQYF.

The chain combines TRBV27 with TRBJ2-5; weak D call: TRBD1 (6 bases). The CDR3 runs to 14 residues. V lost 8 bases to trimming and J lost 5 bases, with 18 bases between them. Germline V gene data show CDR1 as MNHEY and CDR2 as SMNVEV (reference sequence). The CDR3: CASPGAGVRETQYF. The CDR3 nucleotides are TGTGCCAGCCCCGGGGCAGGGGTTAGGGAGACCCAGTACTTC.

The chain carries TRBV14 and TRBJ1-1; TRBD1 aligns across 7 bases. This CDR3 spans 16 amino acids. Germline CDR1 SGHDN, CDR2 FVKESK. With 4 bases clipped from V and 2 bases from J, the junction kept 10 bases outside the gene matches. Here the CDR3 DNA reads TGTGCCAGCAGCCCCAGGGGAAGGGGGCGAAACACTGAAGCTTTCTTT. Protein: CASSPRGRGRNTEAFF.

The chain uses TRBV19 and TRBJ2-4, with 13 bases lining up with TRBD2. The V gene end was trimmed by 10 bases and the J gene end by 4 bases; junction bases not matched to a gene: 10. CDR1 and CDR2 (germline): LNHDA, SQIVND (reference sequence). CDR3 length: 16 amino acids. The CDR3 DNA reads TGTGCCACCCGCCCCCCGACTAGCGGGGGGAAAAACATTCAGTACTTC. This gives the protein CATRPPTSGGKNIQYF.

The chain uses TRBV18 and TRBJ2-1; D is uncertain. The CDR3 has 14 amino acids. V was pared by 2 bases and J by 6 bases, with 11 bases between. The V gene's germline CDR1 is KGHSH and CDR2 LQKENI. CDR3 DNA: TGTGCCAGCTCACCAGCGACGGGTTTCAATGAGCAGTTCTTC. Protein product: CASSPATGFNEQFF. Variable domain in full (rest from reference TRBV18 and TRBJ2-1): NAGVMQNPRHLVRRRGQEARLRCSPMKGHSHVYWYRQLPEEGLKFMVYLQKENIIDESGMPKERFSAEFPKEGPSILRIQQVVRGDSAAYFCASSPATGFNEQFFGPGTRLTVL.

CDR3 sequence: CAISGDRALGGTQYF. The CDR3 DNA reads as TGTGCCATCAGTGGTGACAGGGCCCTCGGTGGGACCCAGTACTTC. This chain uses TRBV10-3 with TRBJ2-5, with 7 bases matching TRBD1. The germline V gene encodes CDR1 ENHRY and CDR2 SYGVKD. The CDR3 loop spans 15 amino acids. Unmatched junction bases numbered 12, after V lost 4 bases and J lost 7 bases.

The V and J genes are TRBV7-9 and TRBJ2-5; possible D gene TRBD1, 6 bases. The germline V and J ends were trimmed by 5 bases and 5 bases, with 15 bases remaining between them. Per germline, CDR1 SEHNR and CDR2 FQNEAQ (reference sequence). CDR3 length: 14 amino acids. As DNA, the CDR3 is TGTGCCAGCAGCGCCGTAGGGGGATGGGAGACCCAGTACTTC. This codes for CASSAVGGWETQYF.

The V call is TRBV29-1, the J call TRBJ2-1; D is undetermined. CDR3 length: 14 residues. Trimming took off 0 bases at V and 2 bases at J, with 8 bases between the two ends. Germline loops: CDR1 SQVTM, CDR2 ANQGSEA. The CDR3, as DNA: TGCAGCGTTGAAGACGCGAGCCCCTACAATGAGCAGTTCTTC. Its protein product is CSVEDASPYNEQFF.